The rows below give T cell receptor beta chains drawn from one sample of a study of blood T cells in healthy people across ages. TCRdb re-derived calls from the 5' RACE reads in MiXCR, one entry per CDR3 protein. The top ten hold 6.5% to 8.5% of the sample, which has some 1.5 million distinct CDR3 sequences, roughly 28% seen once. The specimen was blood. These receptors all stem from a woman aged 30 to 39 in good health. Both conserved end residues are part of each CDR3. A D gene is named only where the DNA matches it firmly. Expanded clones get a size class; other rows say once, few or many, or leave the size out.

DNA: TGTACCAGCAGCCTCGAGGCTGTGTACAATGAGCAGTTCTTC
CDR3: CTSSLEAVYNEQFF
size: NA
V: TRBV7-2
D: NA
J: TRBJ2-1

DNA: TGTGCCAGCAGTCGACTAGCGGGAGGGCCGGATGAGCAGTTCTTC
CDR3: CASSRLAGGPDEQFF
size: NA
V: TRBV6-6
D: TRBD2
J: TRBJ2-1

DNA: TGCAGTGCTAGAGATAAAAAAGCAGGGTACTCCTACGAGCAGTACTTC
CDR3: CSARDKKAGYSYEQYF
size: once
V: TRBV20-1
D: NA
J: TRBJ2-7

DNA: TGCAGCGTGTTATGTGTCAGGAGCACAGATACGCAGTATTTT
CDR3: CSVLCVRSTDTQYF
size: NA
V: TRBV29-1
D: NA
J: TRBJ2-3

DNA: TGTGCCAGCAGTGAGTTCGCTGAGGGGACCCAGTACTTC
CDR3: CASSEFAEGTQYF
size: few
V: TRBV2
D: NA
J: TRBJ2-5

DNA: TGCGCCAGCAGCCAAGAAATTAGGCAGCCCCAGCATTTT
CDR3: CASSQEIRQPQHF
size: many
V: TRBV4-3
D: NA
J: TRBJ1-5

DNA: TGCGCCAGCAGCTTGGGGCGACTCAATGAGCAGTTCTTC
CDR3: CASSLGRLNEQFF
size: few
V: TRBV5-1
D: NA
J: TRBJ2-1

DNA: TGTGCCAGCAGTTCGGGGACTAGCGGGGGACCAGATACGCAGTATTTT
CDR3: CASSSGTSGGPDTQYF
size: few
V: TRBV12-3/TRBV12-4
D: TRBD2
J: TRBJ2-3

DNA: TGTGCCAGCCTAGACCCGGGAGCGTCCTACAATGAGCAGTTCTTC
CDR3: CASLDPGASYNEQFF
size: NA
V: TRBV12-3/TRBV12-4
D: NA
J: TRBJ2-1

DNA: TGTGCCAGCAGAAGACTAGCGGGAATCGCCTACGAGCAGTACTTC
CDR3: CASRRLAGIAYEQYF
size: NA
V: TRBV2
D: TRBD2
J: TRBJ2-7

DNA: TGTGCCAGCAGTGTACAGCGTAGGAAGCAGTTCTTC
CDR3: CASSVQRRKQFF
size: NA
V: TRBV2
D: NA
J: TRBJ2-1

DNA: TGCAGTGCTACCTCCGGGACAGGGGCAGAAAAACTGTTTTTT
CDR3: CSATSGTGAEKLFF
size: many
V: TRBV20-1
D: TRBD1
J: TRBJ1-4

DNA: TGTGCCAAGGTTCCTGACGGACAGGGTGTCCACGAGCAGTACTTC
CDR3: CAKVPDGQGVHEQYF
size: many
V: TRBV25-1
D: TRBD1
J: TRBJ2-7

DNA: TGCGCCAGCAGTGACGTTGATAGCGGGAGCACAGATACGCAGTATTTT
CDR3: CASSDVDSGSTDTQYF
size: NA
V: TRBV10-2
D: TRBD2
J: TRBJ2-3

DNA: TGCGCCAGCAGCACGACAGGGACGGCCTATGGCTACACCTTC
CDR3: CASSTTGTAYGYTF
size: NA
V: TRBV5-1
D: TRBD1
J: TRBJ1-2

DNA: TGTGCCAGCAGAGACCAAGGGACAGCCTATAATTCACCCCTCCACTTT
CDR3: CASRDQGTAYNSPLHF
size: few
V: TRBV12-3/TRBV12-4
D: TRBD1
J: TRBJ1-6

DNA: TGTGCCATCAGTGAAATAGTGGGGACTGAAGCTTTCTTT
CDR3: CAISEIVGTEAFF
size: NA
V: TRBV10-3
D: NA
J: TRBJ1-1

DNA: TGTGCCAGCAGCCTACAAAGTGGGGTGGGAGAGACCCAGTACTTC
CDR3: CASSLQSGVGETQYF
size: NA
V: TRBV12-3/TRBV12-4
D: NA
J: TRBJ2-5

DNA: TGTGCCACCAGCAGAGTTGGGACTAGCGGTGAGCAGTTCTTC
CDR3: CATSRVGTSGEQFF
size: NA
V: TRBV15
D: TRBD2
J: TRBJ2-1

DNA: TGCGCCAGCAGCCAAGATGCGGGGGAACTATACGAGCAGTACTTC
CDR3: CASSQDAGELYEQYF
size: NA
V: TRBV4-1
D: TRBD2
J: TRBJ2-7

DNA: TGTGCCAGCAGCCGCGGGGACATTAACTATGGCTACACCTTC
CDR3: CASSRGDINYGYTF
size: once
V: TRBV7-9
D: NA
J: TRBJ1-2

DNA: TGTGCCAGCAGCCGGACCGTATCACCCGAGCAGTACTTC
CDR3: CASSRTVSPEQYF
size: few
V: TRBV3-1
D: NA
J: TRBJ2-7

DNA: TGTGCCAGCAGCTATATGGGTATCGAGCAGTACTTC
CDR3: CASSYMGIEQYF
size: NA
V: TRBV12-3/TRBV12-4
D: NA
J: TRBJ2-7

DNA: TGCGCCAGCAGCCGGCGAGCGGGAGGGCTTTACGAGCAGTACTTC
CDR3: CASSRRAGGLYEQYF
size: few
V: TRBV4-3
D: TRBD2
J: TRBJ2-7

DNA: TGTGCCAGCAGCAGGCTCGATAAGCAGTACTTC
CDR3: CASSRLDKQYF
size: NA
V: TRBV7-9
D: NA
J: TRBJ2-5

DNA: TGCGCCAGCAGCTTGGAACAGGGGGCGAATGAGCAGTACTTC
CDR3: CASSLEQGANEQYF
size: many
V: TRBV5-1
D: TRBD1
J: TRBJ2-7